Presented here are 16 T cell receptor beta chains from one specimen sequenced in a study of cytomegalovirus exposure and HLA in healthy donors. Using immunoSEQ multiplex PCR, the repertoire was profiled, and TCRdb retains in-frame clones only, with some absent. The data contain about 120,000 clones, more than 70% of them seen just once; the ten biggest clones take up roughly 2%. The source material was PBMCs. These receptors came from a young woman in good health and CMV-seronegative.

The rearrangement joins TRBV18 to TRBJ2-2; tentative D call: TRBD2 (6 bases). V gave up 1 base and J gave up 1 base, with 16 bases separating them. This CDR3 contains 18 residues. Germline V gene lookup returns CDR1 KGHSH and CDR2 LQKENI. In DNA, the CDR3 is TGTGCCAGCTCACCACTGAATCAAGGAGGGAGGAACACCGGGGAGCTGTTTTTT. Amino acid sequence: CASSPLNQGGRNTGELFF.

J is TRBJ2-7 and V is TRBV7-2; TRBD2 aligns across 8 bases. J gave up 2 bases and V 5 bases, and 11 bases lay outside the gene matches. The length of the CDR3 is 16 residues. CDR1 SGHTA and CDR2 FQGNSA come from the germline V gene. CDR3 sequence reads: CASSPILNGGAYEQYF. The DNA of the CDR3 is TGTGCCAGCAGCCCTATCCTTAACGGGGGGGCCTACGAGCAGTACTTC. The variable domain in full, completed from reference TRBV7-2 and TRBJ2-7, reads GAGVSQSPSNKVTEKGKDVELRCDPISGHTALYWYRQSLGQGLEFLIYFQGNSAPDKSGLPSDRFSAERTGGSVSTLTIQRTQQEDSAVYLCASSPILNGGAYEQYFGPGTRLTVT.

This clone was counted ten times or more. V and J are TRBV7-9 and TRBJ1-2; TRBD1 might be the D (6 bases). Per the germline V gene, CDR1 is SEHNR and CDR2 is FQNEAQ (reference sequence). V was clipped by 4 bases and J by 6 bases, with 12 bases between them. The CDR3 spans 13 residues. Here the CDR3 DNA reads TGTGCCAGCAGCTCTATCGGACAGAATGGCTACACCTTC. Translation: CASSSIGQNGYTF.

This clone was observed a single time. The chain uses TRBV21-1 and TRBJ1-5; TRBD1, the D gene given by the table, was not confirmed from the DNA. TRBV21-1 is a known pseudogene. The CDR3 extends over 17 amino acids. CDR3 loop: CASSKAQDRGSNQPQHF. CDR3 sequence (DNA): TGTGCCAGCAGCAAAGCTCAGGACAGGGGAAGCAATCAGCCCCAGCATTTT.

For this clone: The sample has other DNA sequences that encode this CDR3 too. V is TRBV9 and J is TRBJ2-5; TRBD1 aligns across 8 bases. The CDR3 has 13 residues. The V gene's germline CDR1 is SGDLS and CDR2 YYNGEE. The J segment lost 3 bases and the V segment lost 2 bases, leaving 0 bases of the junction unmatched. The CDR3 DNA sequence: TGTGCCAGCAGCGTGACAGGGGAAGAGACCCAGTACTTC. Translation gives CASSVTGEETQYF. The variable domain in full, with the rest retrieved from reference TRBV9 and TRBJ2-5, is DSGVTQTPKHLITATGQRVTLRCSPRSGDLSVYWYQQSLDQGLQFLIQYYNGEERAKGNILERFSAQQFPDLHSELNLSSLELGDSALYFCASSVTGEETQYFGPGTRLLVL.

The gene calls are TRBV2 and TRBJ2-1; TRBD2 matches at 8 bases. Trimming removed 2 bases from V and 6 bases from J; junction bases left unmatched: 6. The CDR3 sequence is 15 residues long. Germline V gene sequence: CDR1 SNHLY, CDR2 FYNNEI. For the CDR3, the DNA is TGTGCCAGCAGTGAATCCGGGGGGGGCGTCAATGAGCAGTTCTTC. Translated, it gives CASSESGGGVNEQFF.

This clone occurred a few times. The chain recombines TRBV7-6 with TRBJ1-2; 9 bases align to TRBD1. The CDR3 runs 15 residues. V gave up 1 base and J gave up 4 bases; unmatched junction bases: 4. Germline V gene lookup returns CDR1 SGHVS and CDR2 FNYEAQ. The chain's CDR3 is CASSLDPQGAYGYTF. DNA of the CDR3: TGTGCCAGCAGCTTAGACCCACAGGGGGCCTATGGCTACACCTTC.

The CDR3 region has the DNA TGTGCCAGCAGTGGACCCCGGGGTTCGGGGAATTCACCCCTCCACTTT. Amino acids: CASSGPRGSGNSPLHF. This chain uses TRBV2 with TRBJ1-6; unclear D gene. The CDR3 is made up of 16 amino acids. Germline V gives CDR1 SNHLY, CDR2 FYNNEI. Trimming took 4 bases from V and 7 from J, leaving 17 bases between them.

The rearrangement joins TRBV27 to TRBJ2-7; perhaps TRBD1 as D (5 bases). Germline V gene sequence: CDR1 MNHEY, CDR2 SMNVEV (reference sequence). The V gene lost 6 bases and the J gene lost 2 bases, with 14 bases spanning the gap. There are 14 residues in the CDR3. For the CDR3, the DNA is TGTGCCAGCAGGCCCTACAGGAGAACCTACGAGCAGTACTTC. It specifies CASRPYRRTYEQYF.

The CDR3 nucleotides are TGTGCCAGCAGTCCCGGGGGGCGCACAGATACGCAGTATTTT. It codes for CASSPGGRTDTQYF. The V gene is TRBV2, the J gene TRBJ2-3; a possible D gene is TRBD2 (7 bases). The CDR3 is 14 residues long. V was clipped by 5 bases and J by 1 base, with 10 bases between them. Germline V gives CDR1 SNHLY, CDR2 FYNNEI.

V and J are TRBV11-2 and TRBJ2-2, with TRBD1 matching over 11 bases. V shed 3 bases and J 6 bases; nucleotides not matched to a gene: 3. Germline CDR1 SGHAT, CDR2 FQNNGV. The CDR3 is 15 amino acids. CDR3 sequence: CASSLGQGVSGELFF. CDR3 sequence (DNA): TGTGCCAGCAGCTTGGGACAGGGGGTATCCGGGGAGCTGTTTTTT.

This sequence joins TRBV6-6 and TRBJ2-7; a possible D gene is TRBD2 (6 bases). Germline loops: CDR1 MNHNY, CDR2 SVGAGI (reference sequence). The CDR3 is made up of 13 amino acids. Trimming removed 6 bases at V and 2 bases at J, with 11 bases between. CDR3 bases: TGTGCCAGCAGGCGGGATTCCCCCTACGAGCAGTACTTC. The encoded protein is CASRRDSPYEQYF.

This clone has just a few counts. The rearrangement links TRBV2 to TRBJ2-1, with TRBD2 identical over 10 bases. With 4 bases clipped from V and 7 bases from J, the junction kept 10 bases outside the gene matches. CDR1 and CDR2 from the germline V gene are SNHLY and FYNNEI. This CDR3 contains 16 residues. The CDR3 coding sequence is TGTGCCAGCAGTGGGCTAAAGCGGGGGGGCCGGAATGAGCAGTTCTTC. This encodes CASSGLKRGGRNEQFF. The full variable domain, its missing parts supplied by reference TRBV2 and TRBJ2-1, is EPEVTQTPSHQVTQMGQEVILRCVPISNHLYFYWYRQILGQKVEFLVSFYNNEISEKSEIFDDQFSVERPDGSNFTLKIRSTKLEDSAMYFCASSGLKRGGRNEQFFGPGTRLTVL.

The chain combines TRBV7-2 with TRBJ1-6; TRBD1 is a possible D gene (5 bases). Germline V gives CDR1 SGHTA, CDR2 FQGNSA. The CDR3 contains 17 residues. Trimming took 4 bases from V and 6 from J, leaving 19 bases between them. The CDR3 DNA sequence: TGTGCCAGCAGCTCACCCGTCGGGCAGGGTATTAATTCACCCCTCCACTTT. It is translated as CASSSPVGQGINSPLHF.

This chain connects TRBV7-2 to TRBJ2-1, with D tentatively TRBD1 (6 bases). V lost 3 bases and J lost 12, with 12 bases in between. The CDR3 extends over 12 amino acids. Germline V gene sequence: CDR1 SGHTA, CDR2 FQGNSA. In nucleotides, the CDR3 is TGTGCCAGCAGCTTCCACAGGGATGCGCAGTTCTTC. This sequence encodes CASSFHRDAQFF. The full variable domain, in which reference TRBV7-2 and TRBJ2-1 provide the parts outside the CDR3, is GAGVSQSPSNKVTEKGKDVELRCDPISGHTALYWYRQSLGQGLEFLIYFQGNSAPDKSGLPSDRFSAERTGGSVSTLTIQRTQQEDSAVYLCASSFHRDAQFFGPGTRLTVL.

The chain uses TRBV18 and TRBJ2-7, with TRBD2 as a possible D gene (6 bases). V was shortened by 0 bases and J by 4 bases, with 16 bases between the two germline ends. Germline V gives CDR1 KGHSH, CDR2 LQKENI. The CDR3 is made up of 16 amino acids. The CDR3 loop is CASSPPEGAEAYEQYF. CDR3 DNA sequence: TGTGCCAGCTCACCACCGGAGGGCGCAGAGGCTTACGAGCAGTACTTC.